A selection of T cell receptor beta chains follows, all from one sample in a study of cytomegalovirus exposure and HLA in healthy donors. Produced via immunoSEQ multiplex PCR; TCRdb's table is partial and in-frame only. Altogether some 150,000 clones are present, roughly 77% being singletons, with the ten largest covering 3.9%. Sequenced material: PBMCs. The receptors here all came from a male donor in good health and CMV-seronegative. Both conserved end residues are part of each CDR3. Fields, in order: J gene, clone size, CDR3 length, D gene, V gene, CDR3 protein, CDR3 DNA. D genes are given only for firm matches. Clone size is stated in some rows and not others, as once, few, many or a class when expanded.

>TRBJ1-6|NA|17|NA|TRBV25-1
CASSELGRSSYNSPLHF
TGTGCCAGCAGTGAATTGGGGCGGAGCTCCTATAATTCACCCCTCCACTTT
>TRBJ2-7|NA|13|NA|TRBV27
CASSLRGYGEQYF
TGTGCCAGCAGTCTCAGGGGTTACGGCGAGCAGTACTTC
>TRBJ1-2|NA|12|NA|TRBV10-3
CAIRQGLLGYTF
TGTGCCATCAGGCAGGGTCTTCTTGGCTACACCTTC
>TRBJ2-2|NA|16|TRBD1|TRBV27
CASSLIQGAGTGELFF
TGTGCCAGCAGTTTAATTCAGGGGGCCGGCACCGGGGAGCTGTTTTTT
>TRBJ1-2|NA|13|TRBD1|TRBV5-4
CASSLETGIGYTF
TGTGCCAGCAGCCTCGAGACAGGGATTGGCTACACCTTC
>TRBJ2-1|NA|15|NA|TRBV5-4
CASSRKDSRHNEQFF
TGTGCCAGCAGCAGAAAGGATAGCCGTCACAATGAGCAGTTCTTC
>TRBJ2-4|NA|15|NA|TRBV5-1
CASSLAAGPKNSQYF
TGCGCCAGCAGCTTGGCGGCAGGGCCAAAAAACAGTCAGTACTTC
>TRBJ1-4|NA|14|NA|TRBV2
CASSDLGGDEKLFF
TGTGCCAGCAGTGACTTAGGGGGAGATGAAAAACTGTTTTTT
>TRBJ2-1|NA|16|TRBD2|TRBV19
CASREGTSGRGDEQFF
TGTGCCAGTAGGGAGGGGACTAGCGGACGAGGGGATGAGCAGTTCTTC
>TRBJ2-7|NA|14|TRBD1|TRBV10-1
CASSLTGGFDEQYF
TGCGCCAGCAGCCTAACAGGGGGCTTCGACGAGCAGTACTTC
>TRBJ2-3|NA|15|TRBD2|TRBV5-1
CASRPTSGGTDTQYF
TGCGCCAGCAGACCCACTAGCGGGGGCACAGATACGCAGTATTTT
>TRBJ1-2|NA|13|NA|TRBV14
CASSQDGPRGYTF
TGTGCCAGCAGCCAAGATGGTCCGCGAGGCTACACCTTC
>TRBJ1-1|NA|15|NA|TRBV27
CASSLGAAGATEAFF
TGTGCCAGCAGTTTAGGGGCAGCAGGGGCCACTGAAGCTTTCTTT
>TRBJ1-1|NA|14|NA|TRBV29-1
CSERRGWVNTEAFF
TGCAGCGAAAGAAGGGGATGGGTGAACACTGAAGCTTTCTTT
>TRBJ1-1|few|14|NA|TRBV19
CASSMGPLSTEAFF
TGTGCCAGTAGTATGGGGCCTCTGAGCACTGAAGCTTTCTTT
>TRBJ1-1|NA|15|NA|TRBV9
CASSVGRGGDTEAFF
TGTGCCAGCAGCGTAGGTCGGGGAGGGGACACTGAAGCTTTCTTT
>TRBJ2-2|NA|13|NA|TRBV19
CASRIQGPGELFF
TGTGCCAGTAGGATACAGGGTCCCGGGGAGCTGTTTTTT
>TRBJ1-2|NA|15|TRBD1|TRBV2
CASRQGANPDYGYTF
TGTGCCAGCCGACAGGGGGCGAATCCCGACTATGGCTACACCTTC
>TRBJ2-5|NA|18|TRBD2|TRBV27
CASSQRAGTSGGVETQYF
TGTGCCAGCTCTCAACGGGCCGGGACTAGCGGGGGGGTGGAGACCCAGTACTTC
>TRBJ2-7|few|16|TRBD1|TRBV9
CASSVEAGGGPYEQYF
TGTGCCAGCAGCGTAGAGGCAGGGGGCGGCCCCTACGAGCAGTACTTC
>TRBJ2-2|once|16|NA|TRBV7-9
CASTPPGLPNTGELFF
TGTGCCAGCACCCCCCCGGGACTGCCGAACACCGGGGAGCTGTTTTTT
>TRBJ1-1|NA|12|NA|TRBV5-1
CASSPGDTEAFF
TGCGCCAGCAGCCCAGGGGACACTGAAGCTTTCTTT
>TRBJ2-5|NA|11|NA|TRBV6-1
CASSEVASQYF
TGTGCCAGCAGTGAAGTGGCTTCCCAGTACTTC
>TRBJ2-2|NA|17|TRBD1|TRBV7-3
CASSLTRTGKNTGELFF
TGTGCCAGCAGCTTAACTCGGACAGGAAAGAACACCGGGGAGCTGTTTTTT
>TRBJ1-2|NA|19|NA|TRBV4-2
CASSQEWGGAVATNYGYTF
TGTGCCAGCAGCCAAGAATGGGGAGGTGCCGTCGCTACTAACTATGGCTACACCTTC
>TRBJ1-1|NA|12|NA|TRBV19
CASSMGGTEAFF
TGTGCCAGTAGTATGGGGGGAACTGAAGCTTTCTTT
>TRBJ1-2|NA|14|NA|TRBV19
CASKRGLSNYGYTF
TGTGCCAGTAAAAGGGGTCTCTCGAACTATGGCTACACCTTC
>TRBJ1-6|NA|14|NA|TRBV9
CASTGGDPYSPLHF
TGTGCCAGCACCGGGGGGGACCCCTATTCACCCCTCCACTTT
>TRBJ2-5|NA|13|NA|TRBV29-1
CSVGGRTQETQYF
TGCAGCGTAGGGGGAAGGACCCAAGAGACCCAGTACTTC
>TRBJ2-2|NA|17|NA|TRBV5-1
CASSPRYGQGNTGELFF
TGCGCCAGCAGCCCGCGTTACGGGCAGGGGAACACCGGGGAGCTGTTTTTT
>TRBJ2-2|few|14|TRBD1|TRBV6-5
CARGTGGDTGELFF
TGTGCCAGGGGGACAGGGGGTGATACCGGGGAGCTGTTTTTT
>TRBJ1-2|NA|14|NA|TRBV5-1
CASSLDNGGNGYTF
TGCGCCAGCAGCTTGGACAACGGCGGGAATGGCTACACCTTC
>TRBJ2-6|NA|15|NA|TRBV15
CATSSGRSGANGLTF
TGTGCCACCAGCAGCGGCAGGTCTGGGGCCAACGGCCTGACTTTC
>TRBJ2-1|NA|15|TRBD2|TRBV6-1
CASRDGRLAHNEQFF
TGTGCCAGCAGGGACGGGAGGCTAGCTCACAATGAGCAGTTCTTC
>TRBJ2-1|NA|12|NA|TRBV11-3
CASSFLSHEQFF
TGTGCCAGCAGCTTCCTCTCCCATGAGCAGTTCTTC